Each of the 21 T cell receptor beta chains below was sequenced from the same sample in a study of response to subunit inactivated influenza vaccine (dated by TCRdb to the late 2010s). Libraries were built with RT-PCR. The instrument given in TCRdb is Illumina HiSeq 2500. The public reads were reanalyzed by TCRdb: fastp trimming at Q25, MiXCR alignment, in-frame beta chains only. A single entry per CDR3 protein holds the most common genes and DNA from its merged rows. This sample gives around 850,000 distinct CDR3 sequences in total; approximately 18% of them show up just once. About a tenth of the sample is taken by the ten largest. The input for sequencing was PBMCs from blood, taken roughly 5 days after vaccination. The receptors come from a man aged 50-59 years who received an inactivated influenza vaccine. Donor details come from another sample of the same person, matched by shared clones.

This clonotype was detected ten times or more. The chain couples TRBV5-1 to TRBJ2-5, with 8 bases aligning to TRBD1. The V and J ends lost 0 bases and 5 bases, in that order; junction bases with no gene match: 6. Germline-derived CDR1 and CDR2 are SGHRS and YFSETQ. This CDR3 has 15 residues. CDR3 in DNA: TGCGCCAGCAGCTTGGTGGTCAGGGGGCGCGAGACCCAGTACTTC. Translation: CASSLVVRGRETQYF.

The J gene is TRBJ2-7, the V gene TRBV7-2; D possibly corresponds to TRBD1 (5 bases). The CDR3 loop spans 14 amino acids. Germline-derived CDR1 and CDR2 are SGHTA and FQGNSA. Trimming took 5 bases from V and 2 from J, leaving 13 bases between them. As DNA, the CDR3 is TGTGCCAGCAGCCCCCCGGACATTCCCTACGAGCAGTACTTC. Protein: CASSPPDIPYEQYF.

V gene TRBV6-1 combines with J gene TRBJ2-1; 11 bases are shared with TRBD2. Germline values: CDR1 MNHNS, CDR2 SASEGT. The junction had 11 bases not matched to a gene; V was cut back by 5 bases and J by 8 bases. The CDR3 has 16 residues. The CDR3 sequence: CASSPSLAGGKYEQFF. The CDR3 region has the DNA TGTGCCAGCAGTCCATCTCTAGCGGGAGGCAAGTATGAGCAGTTCTTC.

This clonotype was counted between two and nine times. The J gene is TRBJ2-7, the V gene TRBV28; 13 bases agree with TRBD2. The CDR3 is made up of 14 amino acids. V was clipped by 6 bases and J by 7 bases; unmatched bases: 6. Germline lookup yields CDR1 MDHEN and CDR2 SYDVKM. The DNA for the CDR3 is TGTGCCAGCAGCCCGGGACTAGCGGGAAAGGAGCAGTACTTC. It yields the protein CASSPGLAGKEQYF.

This clonotype has only a few counts. The chain is built from TRBV10-3 and TRBJ2-7; D not certain. Looked up from germline, CDR1 is ENHRY and CDR2 is SYGVKD. The CDR3 loop spans 13 amino acids. V gave up 3 bases and J gave up 5 bases, with 11 bases separating them. Here the CDR3 DNA reads TGTGCCATCAGTGATACCCTAACGGACGAGCAGTACTTC. The encoded protein is CAISDTLTDEQYF.

V gene TRBV6-5 combines with J gene TRBJ2-1; D possibly matches TRBD1 or TRBD2 (5 bases each). This CDR3 comprises 14 residues. Trimming took 2 bases from V and 4 from J, leaving 9 bases between them. Looked up from germline, CDR1 is MNHEY and CDR2 is SVGAGI. The CDR3: CASSYRDAYNEQFF. For the CDR3, the DNA is TGTGCCAGCAGTTACAGGGACGCTTACAATGAGCAGTTCTTC.

This chain uses TRBV12-1 with TRBJ2-7; TRBD2 was called by the table and not checked on the DNA. TRBV12-1 is a documented pseudogene. The CDR3 runs to 14 residues. This CDR3 reads CASSFGQTEGEQYF. CDR3 nucleotides: TGTGCCAGCAGCTTTGGGCAGACTGAGGGAGAGCAGTACTTC.

This clonotype has more than one count but fewer than ten. The rearrangement uses TRBV5-1 and TRBJ2-7, with D possibly being TRBD2 (5 bases). The germline V and J ends were trimmed by 4 bases and 4 bases, with 15 bases remaining between them. From germline, CDR1 is SGHRS and CDR2 YFSETQ. The CDR3 consists of 14 residues. The chain's CDR3 is CASSGESKGYEQYF. For the CDR3, the DNA is TGCGCCAGCAGCGGGGAGTCAAAGGGTTACGAGCAGTACTTC.

The chain couples TRBV20-1 to TRBJ1-5, with D unclear. In germline, CDR1 is DFQATT, CDR2 SNEGSKA (reference sequence). V gave up 3 bases and J gave up 1 base, with 13 bases separating them. The CDR3 has 15 amino acids. This chain's CDR3 is CSASLGRKSNQPQHF. The CDR3 DNA follows: TGCAGTGCTAGTCTTGGCAGGAAAAGCAATCAGCCCCAGCATTTT.

This clonotype was seen more than once but under ten times. The chain joins TRBV9 to TRBJ2-1, with TRBD2 matching over 11 bases. The germline V gene encodes CDR1 SGDLS and CDR2 YYNGEE. Trimming at V came to 5 bases and at J to 7 bases, leaving 11 bases not matched to a gene. The CDR3 sequence is 16 residues long. For the CDR3, the DNA is TGTGCCAGCAGAGCTTTAGCGGGAGGGCCTAAAAATGAGCAGTTCTTC. This translates into CASRALAGGPKNEQFF.

The chain employs TRBV5-1 and TRBJ2-3; 8 positions match TRBD1. Germline V gene lookup returns CDR1 SGHRS and CDR2 YFSETQ. This CDR3 is 17 amino acids long. V was pared by 4 bases and J by 9 bases, with 19 bases of the junction left unmatched. The chain's CDR3 is CASSPDPMTGVGYTQYF. The CDR3 DNA is TGCGCCAGCAGCCCGGACCCTATGACAGGGGTGGGCTACACGCAGTATTTT.

The chain joins TRBV4-2 to TRBJ2-1; 8 bases map to TRBD2. CDR3 length: 15 amino acids. Germline CDR1 is LGHNA and CDR2 is YNFKEQ. Trimming took 1 base from V and 10 from J; bases not matched to a gene: 9. CDR3 DNA sequence: TGTGCCAGCAGCCAAGCCGGCCAACCGGGGGGGGAGCAGTTCTTC. It is translated as CASSQAGQPGGEQFF.

The rearrangement uses TRBV4-1 and TRBJ2-5, with D perhaps assigned TRBD1 or TRBD2 (6 bases each). The germline CDR1 and CDR2 sequences are MGHRA and YSYEKL. The CDR3 extends over 14 amino acids. V was pared by 4 bases and J by 4 bases, with 13 bases between. CDR3 sequence (DNA): TGCGCCAGCAGCCGCGGGACAATCGGAGAGACCCAGTACTTC. It is translated as CASSRGTIGETQYF.

The chain joins TRBV3-1 to TRBJ2-7; D is perhaps TRBD1 (6 bases). Germline V gene sequence: CDR1 LGHDT, CDR2 YNNKEL (reference sequence). This CDR3 spans 16 amino acids. V was pared by 3 bases and J by 2 bases, with 17 bases between. The CDR3 sequence is CASSHEGETRTYEQYF. In DNA form, the CDR3 reads TGTGCCAGCAGCCATGAGGGGGAAACTAGGACCTACGAGCAGTACTTC.

This chain uses TRBV7-3 with TRBJ1-2, with D maybe TRBD1 (5 bases). In germline, CDR1 is SGHTA, CDR2 FQGTGA. Trimming took 0 bases from V and 4 from J, leaving 15 bases between them. The CDR3 sequence is 16 residues long. The CDR3 here is CASSLTAGRTTYGYTF. CDR3 coding DNA: TGTGCCAGCAGCTTAACGGCGGGACGCACTACCTATGGCTACACCTTC.

The table lists this clonotype with many counts. The genes are TRBV20-1 and TRBJ2-1; the match to TRBD2 covers 13 bases. Unmatched junction bases numbered 6, after V lost 0 bases and J lost 10 bases. Germline V gene data show CDR1 as DFQATT and CDR2 as SNEGSKA (reference sequence). CDR3 length: 15 residues. The DNA of the CDR3 is TGCAGTGCTAGAGAAGGGACTAGCGGGACTCGGGAGCAGTTCTTC. It is translated as CSAREGTSGTREQFF.

This clonotype has ten or more counts. The rearrangement uses TRBV12-3 or TRBV12-4 and TRBJ2-7; weak D call: TRBD1 (5 bases). This CDR3 comprises 11 residues. The ends were cut back, 8 bases at V and 3 bases at J, with 8 bases in the middle. In nucleotides, the CDR3 is TGTGCCAGCTCCAGGGTCTACGAGCAGTACTTC. Protein product: CASSRVYEQYF.

V and J are TRBV15 and TRBJ1-4; 7 nucleotides agree with TRBD1. Trimming at V came to 0 bases and at J to 7 bases, leaving 17 bases not matched to a gene. The CDR3 is 19 residues long. The germline CDR1 and CDR2 sequences are LNHNV and YYDKDF (reference sequence). This chain's CDR3 is CATSRDHSTGAQLGEKLFF. CDR3 sequence (DNA): TGTGCCACCAGCAGAGATCATAGTACAGGGGCCCAACTAGGTGAAAAACTGTTTTTT. The whole variable domain, filled in from reference TRBV15 and TRBJ1-4, reads DAMVIQNPRYQVTQFGKPVTLSCSQTLNHNVMYWYQQKSSQAPKLLFHYYDKDFNNEADTPDNFQSRRPNTSFCFLDIRSPGLGDTAMYLCATSRDHSTGAQLGEKLFFGSGTQLSVL.

This clonotype was recorded a few times. The chain couples TRBV9 to TRBJ2-2; D is unclear. Deletions cut 4 bases from V and 7 bases from J, with 17 bases between. From germline, CDR1 is SGDLS and CDR2 YYNGEE. The CDR3 has 15 amino acids. The CDR3 loop reads CASSPQVSASGELFF. The CDR3 DNA reads TGTGCCAGCAGCCCACAAGTGTCGGCGAGCGGGGAGCTGTTTTTT.

In this sample, this clonotype turned up a few times. This chain links TRBV9 with TRBJ2-3; 11 bases are shared with TRBD2. V trimming: 2 bases; J trimming: 0 bases; junction bases outside the gene matches: 2. The CDR3 sequence is 16 residues long. Germline V lookup: CDR1 SGDLS, CDR2 YYNGEE. In DNA form, the CDR3 reads TGTGCCAGCAGCGTTAGCGGGAGGGACAGCACAGATACGCAGTATTTT. Protein: CASSVSGRDSTDTQYF.

This clonotype was recorded at least ten times. The V call is TRBV5-1, the J call TRBJ2-7, with TRBD1 as a possible D gene (6 bases). This CDR3 comprises 13 residues. Germline V gene lookup returns CDR1 SGHRS and CDR2 YFSETQ. V lost 2 bases, J lost 4 bases, and 10 bases lay in between. DNA of the CDR3: TGCGCCAGCAGCTTTTTCCAGGGGTACGAGCAGTACTTC. Protein sequence: CASSFFQGYEQYF.